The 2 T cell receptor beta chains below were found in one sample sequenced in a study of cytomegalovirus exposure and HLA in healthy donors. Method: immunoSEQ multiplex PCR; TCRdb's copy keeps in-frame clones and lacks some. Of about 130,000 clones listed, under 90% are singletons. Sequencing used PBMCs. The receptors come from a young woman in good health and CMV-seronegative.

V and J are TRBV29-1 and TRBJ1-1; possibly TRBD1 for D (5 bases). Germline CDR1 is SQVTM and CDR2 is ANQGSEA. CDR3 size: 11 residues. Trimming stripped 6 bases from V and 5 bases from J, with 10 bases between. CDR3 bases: TGCAGCGTCGACAGATATACTGAAGCTTTCTTT. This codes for CSVDRYTEAFF.

The CDR3 is CASSIGGGTEAFF. The CDR3 nucleotides are TGTGCCAGTAGTATAGGGGGCGGTACTGAAGCTTTCTTT. The V gene is TRBV19, the J gene TRBJ1-1, with D possibly being TRBD1 (5 bases). CDR3 size: 13 residues. V lost 1 base and J lost 5, with 8 bases in between. CDR1 and CDR2 (germline): LNHDA, SQIVND (reference sequence).